These 23 T cell receptor beta chains were sequenced from one sample in a study of prognosis after radiotherapy for stage I lung cancer. Using two-round multiplex PCR, the authors amplified TCR beta CDR3 from genomic DNA. Primers (each specific to one TRBV or TRBJ gene) were used in first-round PCR. TCRdb processed the multiplex PCR reads anew with MiXCR; each CDR3 protein has one entry. The repertoire has roughly 16,000 distinct CDR3 sequences, 31% of them found once; the top ten carry about 23%. This material consisted of PBMCs, taken before or after stereotactic body radiation therapy (not recorded which). Receptors originate from a donor over 45 with non-small cell lung cancer.

This clonotype was counted ten times or more. This chain uses TRBV7-2 with TRBJ2-1; no clear D gene. The CDR3 totals 13 residues. V lost 1 base and J 10 bases, leaving 11 bases between the germline ends. Looked up from germline, CDR1 is SGHTA and CDR2 is FQGNSA. In nucleotides, the CDR3 is TGTGCCAGCAGCTTAGATGTGGTCTCGGAGCAGTTCTTC. Residues: CASSLDVVSEQFF. Looking up the rest from reference TRBV7-2 and TRBJ2-1 gives the full variable domain: GAGVSQSPSNKVTEKGKDVELRCDPISGHTALYWYRQSLGQGLEFLIYFQGNSAPDKSGLPSDRFSAERTGGSVSTLTIQRTQQEDSAVYLCASSLDVVSEQFFGPGTRLTVL.

This clonotype turned up a few times. A far larger clone is a single base away, which makes a read error likely. This sequence joins TRBV2 and TRBJ2-7; TRBD1 matches 7 bases. The V segment lost 6 bases and the J segment 3 bases; nucleotides outside the gene matches: 11. Germline V gene sequence: CDR1 SNHLY, CDR2 FYNNEI. This CDR3 has 15 amino acids. In nucleotides, the CDR3 is TGTGCCAGCAGACAAACCGGGACAGTGGGCTACGAGCAGTACTTC. Amino acid sequence: CASRQTGTVGYEQYF.

This clonotype has at least ten counts. This sequence joins TRBV4-3 and TRBJ2-7, with 13 bases lining up with TRBD2. Germline assignment: CDR1 LGHNA and CDR2 YSLEER. There are 15 residues in the CDR3. Unmatched junction bases numbered 4, after V lost 4 bases and J lost 4 bases. The CDR3: CASSPGTSGMYEQYF. The DNA of the CDR3 is TGCGCCAGCAGCCCCGGGACTAGCGGGATGTACGAGCAGTACTTC.

At least ten counts were recorded for this clonotype. V gene TRBV2 combines with J gene TRBJ2-1; TRBD2 matches at 8 bases. The length of the CDR3 is 17 residues. V gave up 2 bases and J gave up 9 bases; unmatched junction bases: 15. Germline CDR1 reads SNHLY; CDR2 reads FYNNEI. The CDR3 spells CASSERPPGLVRFEQFF. In DNA form, the CDR3 reads TGTGCCAGCAGTGAAAGACCCCCGGGACTAGTTCGATTTGAGCAGTTCTTC.

This clonotype was observed a few times. The J gene is TRBJ2-3, the V gene TRBV27, with 9 bases aligning to TRBD2. The CDR3 consists of 16 residues. The germline CDR1 and CDR2 sequences are MNHEY and SMNVEV (reference sequence). The V and J ends lost 4 bases and 2 bases, in that order; junction bases with no gene match: 7. CDR3 in amino acids: CASSSRLAEITDTQYF. CDR3 nucleotide sequence: TGTGCCAGCAGTTCGAGACTAGCGGAGATCACAGATACGCAGTATTTT.

In its sample, this clonotype was seen many times. The V and J genes are TRBV5-1 and TRBJ2-5; 8 nucleotides line up with TRBD2. V shed 2 bases and J 4 bases; nucleotides not matched to a gene: 7. Germline V lookup: CDR1 SGHRS, CDR2 YFSETQ. The CDR3 has 15 residues. The CDR3 coding sequence is TGCGCCAGCAGCTTTTACGGGAGGGCCGGAGAGACCCAGTACTTC. Amino acids: CASSFYGRAGETQYF.

About this clonotype itself: Germline is not matched at one junction end, which may reflect a read error. The chain combines TRBV7-9 with TRBJ2-7; possibly TRBD2 for D (5 bases). The germline V gene encodes CDR1 SEHNR and CDR2 FQNEAQ (reference sequence). The CDR3 contains 17 residues. The CDR3 bases are TGTGCCATCAGCTTAAGCTTGGGTAATAGCCGGGGCTACGAGCAGTACTTC. It specifies CAISLSLGNSRGYEQYF.

In this sample, this clonotype turned up many times. The gene calls are TRBV4-3 and TRBJ2-1; no clear D gene. The CDR3 spans 15 residues. CDR1 is LGHNA and CDR2 is YSLEER in the germline V gene. Trimming cost V 0 bases and J 4 bases, with 10 bases left between them. The CDR3 is CASSQDDLGYNEQFF. Written as DNA, the CDR3 is TGCGCCAGCAGCCAAGACGACCTGGGTTACAATGAGCAGTTCTTC.

This clonotype was seen ten or more times. This rearrangement joins TRBV11-2 to TRBJ1-6, with 8 bases matching TRBD1. V dropped 2 bases and J dropped 3; count of bases not matched to a gene: 6. Germline-derived CDR1 and CDR2 are SGHAT and FQNNGV. This CDR3 is 17 amino acids long. CDR3 protein: CASSLNRGVYYNSPLHF. The CDR3 DNA sequence: TGTGCCAGCAGCTTAAACAGGGGGGTATACTATAATTCACCCCTCCACTTT.

This clonotype was seen many times. A read error may explain this, as a much larger clone is one base away. The genes are TRBV6-5 and TRBJ2-3; D assignment may be TRBD1 or TRBD2 (6 bases each). The CDR3 has 14 amino acids. Germline CDR1 is MNHEY and CDR2 is SVGAGI. CDR3 coding DNA: TGTGCCGGCAGTTCAGGGGAGGCAGCAGATACGCAGTATTTT. It specifies CAGSSGEAADTQYF.

This clonotype was seen at least ten times. The chain has TRBV5-1 and TRBJ1-1, with 7 bases fitting TRBD1. V gave up 4 bases and J gave up 2 bases; unmatched junction bases: 8. In germline, CDR1 is SGHRS, CDR2 YFSETQ. The CDR3 is made up of 15 amino acids. The CDR3 bases are TGCGCCAGCAGCCCACTGACAGGGATAAACACTGAAGCTTTCTTT. Its protein is CASSPLTGINTEAFF.

At least ten counts were recorded for this clonotype. The rearrangement links TRBV2 to TRBJ2-4; D is perhaps TRBD1 (7 bases). Germline V lookup: CDR1 SNHLY, CDR2 FYNNEI. The CDR3 spans 13 residues. The V and J ends lost 5 bases and 8 bases respectively, with 13 bases between them. CDR3 sequence reads: CASSRQGGDIQYF. The CDR3 DNA reads TGTGCCAGCAGTCGGCAGGGGGGTGACATTCAGTACTTC.

This clonotype was observed a handful of times. This likely traces to a read error, being one base from a far larger clone. The genes are TRBV6-8 and TRBJ2-5; 10 nucleotides line up with TRBD2. The CDR3 is 15 residues long. Germline V gene data show CDR1 as MNHGY and CDR2 as SAAAGT. The CDR3 DNA sequence: TGTGCCAGCAGCCTGACTAGCGGGTATTACAATGAGCAGTCCTTC. Protein product: CASSLTSGYYNEQSF.

Notes on this clonotype: A read error is the likely source, as a far larger clone sits one nucleotide away. The chain recombines TRBV6-5 with TRBJ2-1, with no clear D. Trimming took off 2 bases at V and 10 bases at J, with 12 bases between the two ends. This CDR3 region has 13 residues. Germline CDR1 reads MNHEY; CDR2 reads SVGAGI. The CDR3 nucleotides read TGTGCCAGCAGTTACGAGGCGTCCCGCGAGCAGTTCTTC. Encoded protein: CASSYEASREQFF.

This clonotype showed up many times. The chain employs TRBV6-2 or TRBV6-3 and TRBJ2-2, with D maybe TRBD1 (5 bases). V lost 6 bases and J lost 1, with 9 bases in between. The V gene's germline CDR1 is MNHEY and CDR2 SVGEGT. The CDR3 extends over 14 amino acids. The CDR3 sequence is CASSLTENTGELFF. The CDR3 DNA is TGTGCCAGCAGCCTGACAGAGAACACCGGGGAGCTGTTTTTT.

This clonotype was detected ten times or more. The J gene is TRBJ2-2, the V gene TRBV9; TRBD2 aligns across 11 bases. The trim removed 3 bases at V and 0 bases at J, leaving 10 bases unmatched. The CDR3 loop spans 19 amino acids. The germline CDR1 and CDR2 sequences are SGDLS and YYNGEE. CDR3 nucleotide sequence: TGTGCCAGCAGCGGCACTAGCGGGAGTCCCCTCGCGAACACCGGGGAGCTGTTTTTT. This gives the protein CASSGTSGSPLANTGELFF.

By share of the sample, this clonotype is medium-sized. The chain recombines TRBV20-1 with TRBJ2-7; unclear D gene. With 0 bases removed from V and 0 bases from J, the gap between germline ends came to 12 bases. Germline CDR1 and CDR2: DFQATT and SNEGSKA (reference sequence). The CDR3 extends over 15 amino acids. The DNA of the CDR3 is TGCAGTGCTAGAGATTTCCGGGTAAACTCCTACGAGCAGTACTTC. Amino acid sequence: CSARDFRVNSYEQYF.

In its sample, this clonotype was seen many times. This chain joins TRBV15 and TRBJ2-5, with D perhaps being TRBD1 or TRBD2 (5 bases each). CDR1 and CDR2 (germline): LNHNV, YYDKDF (reference sequence). The CDR3 spans 15 residues. V was trimmed by 0 bases and J by 5 bases, leaving 13 bases between them. In DNA, the CDR3 is TGTGCCACCAGCAGAGATCGAGGGGCTAGTGAGACCCAGTACTTC. Residues: CATSRDRGASETQYF.

Comments on this clonotype: A read error is possible here, since a much larger clone lies one base away. The CDR3 carries no conserved terminal phenylalanine or tryptophan, so it likely arises from a read error. V is TRBV12-3 or TRBV12-4 and J is TRBJ2-2; possible D gene TRBD1, 6 bases. The CDR3 is 13 residues long. Trimming removed 5 bases from V and 6 bases from J, with 10 bases in between. The chain's CDR3 is CASSLPGAGELFI. The CDR3, as DNA: TGTGCCAGCAGTCTACCAGGGGCCGGGGAGCTGTTTATT.

This clonotype was detected many times. The V and J genes are TRBV4-1 and TRBJ2-7, with D possibly being TRBD1 (5 bases). CDR1 is MGHRA and CDR2 is YSYEKL in the germline V gene. V gave up 3 bases and J gave up 2 bases, with 14 bases separating them. This CDR3 has 15 amino acids. The CDR3 region is CASSQEGDMAYEQYF. CDR3 bases: TGCGCCAGCAGCCAGGAAGGGGATATGGCCTACGAGCAGTACTTC.

This clonotype was counted ten times or more. The V and J genes are TRBV7-9 and TRBJ2-1; 10 nucleotides agree with TRBD2. CDR3 size: 17 residues. Germline V gene sequence: CDR1 SEHNR, CDR2 FQNEAQ (reference sequence). V trimming: 5 bases; J trimming: 9 bases; junction bases outside the gene matches: 16. CDR3 amino acids: CASSQARAGGLWGEQFF. In DNA, the CDR3 is TGTGCCAGCAGCCAAGCCAGAGCGGGGGGGCTATGGGGTGAGCAGTTCTTC.

The chain uses TRBV28 and TRBJ2-1; D not resolved. The CDR3 length is 14 residues. Trimming left V 10 bases short and J 1 base short, with 14 bases between. Per the germline V gene, CDR1 is MDHEN and CDR2 is SYDVKM. The CDR3 DNA reads as TGTGCCATCACTGACACGGAATCCTACAATGAGCAGTTCTTC. As protein: CAITDTESYNEQFF.

The chain has TRBV5-6 and TRBJ2-5; D perhaps matches TRBD2 (5 bases). This CDR3 has 14 residues. Germline V gene lookup returns CDR1 SGHDT and CDR2 YYEEEE. V shed 3 bases and J shed 5 bases, with 14 bases lying between them. The CDR3 nucleotides are TGTGCCAGCAGCTCAGGCGGGTGGCTGGAGACCCAGTACTTC. Its translation: CASSSGGWLETQYF.